This T cell receptor beta chain derives from a study of CD4 T cell repertoires in COVID-19 (dated by TCRdb to the early 2020s). Study-wide context: For cross-reactivity analysis, CFSE-low cells were expanded with IL-2 for roughly 9 days and were then relabeled and restimulated with spike proteins from other coronaviruses. The study characterized naturally processed CD4+ T cell responses to SARS-CoV-2 spike and nucleoprotein in COVID-19-recovered individuals, using TCR Vbeta sequencing to assess clonal composition. In three recovered individuals, the researchers analyzed the TCR Vbeta repertoire of SARS-CoV-2-reactive T cells at the subset level. What the work shows at the level of the full study, not this receptor alone: Several of the most expanded SARS-CoV-2-reactive clonotypes were shared between two or all three memory subsets, suggesting intraclonal diversification. Between about 7 and 28% of SARS-CoV-2 clonotypes were also detected in secondary cultures stimulated with SARS-CoV and/or HKU1 spike, a finding consistent with cross-reactivity.

The germline V gene gives CDR1 as MNHEY and CDR2 as SVGAGI. Reading from cysteine to phenylalanine, the CDR3 counts 14 amino acids. The DNA shown is the 42-base CDR3, in frame from base 1. V sheds 7 bases and J sheds 1 base, leaving 14 bases between their ends. Memory T cell samples that were not cultured were sequenced immediately after ex vivo isolation. CD4+ total memory, central memory, effector memory and circulating T follicular helper cells were isolated from peripheral blood mononuclear cells. Note on this clone: The antigen it recognizes is unknown. Base-call qualities are not available, and no considerably larger clone is one nucleotide away.

The library was prepared using the immunoSEQ multiplex PCR assay. In the paper's pipeline: To quantify how much the repertoires of different subsets overlapped, the Chao-Jaccard similarity index was used along with counts of shared clonotypes. TCRdb took over this immuneACCESS table, retaining in-frame rearrangements with V and J assigned. Such tables are incomplete; in checked studies, under half of the missing clones stem from an unresolved V gene, and the remainder is unexplained. The V and J calls and clone size are taken from that table; D and trimming were inferred from the DNA. A total of 23,000 or so clones appear in this sample, roughly 84% of them only once. The ten largest clones represent roughly 0.59% of the sample.

This clonotype was obtained from a human donor who had COVID-19. The chain couples TRBV6-5 to TRBJ2-7, with TRBD2 as a weak D call on 7 bases. This material consisted of central memory CD4+ T cells from blood, taken before the COVID-19 pandemic. Taken with the paper, the label for cell subset or site translates to: CD4+ T central memory cells. The CDR3: CASKGGVGSYEQYF. The nucleotide sequence reads as follows: TGTGCCAGCAAGGGGGGGGTCGGTTCCTACGAGCAGTACTTC.